These T cell receptor beta chains were read from a single sample in a study of cytotoxic CD8 clonotypes in ibrutinib-treated CLL. Assay used: immunoSEQ multiplex PCR; TCRdb lists only in-frame clones, some missing. The repertoire holds 150,000 to 200,000 clones, with about four fifths as singletons. Sequenced material: PBMCs, taken after 12 months of ibrutinib treatment. These receptors all come from a human donor with chronic lymphocytic leukemia. The CDR3 runs from the conserved cysteine through the conserved F or W. The D gene is left open where the match is weak. Clone sizes are given selectively: once, few, many, or a class where the clone is expanded.

V: TRBV30
J: TRBJ2-7
size: -
D: -
CDR3: CAWSRGQPYEQYF
DNA: TGTGCCTGGTCACGCGGTCAGCCGTACGAGCAGTACTTC

V: TRBV7-2
J: TRBJ2-1
size: -
D: -
CDR3: CASRMMGGPVVEFF
DNA: TGTGCCAGCAGAATGATGGGGGGGCCCGTGGTTGAGTTCTTC

V: TRBV18
J: TRBJ1-2
size: -
D: -
CDR3: CASSPGSSSPVGYTF
DNA: TGTGCCAGCTCCCCCGGATCCTCTTCCCCAGTTGGCTACACCTTC

V: TRBV21-1
J: TRBJ2-7
size: once
D: -
CDR3: CAGQGGTTYEQYF
DNA: TGTGCCGGACAGGGGGGGACCACCTACGAGCAGTACTTC

V: TRBV7-9
J: TRBJ2-1
size: -
D: -
CDR3: CASSLVSGGQTNEQFF
DNA: TGTGCCAGCAGCTTAGTTTCGGGGGGCCAAACGAATGAGCAGTTCTTC

V: TRBV18
J: TRBJ2-2
size: -
D: -
CDR3: CASSKSPGLLKDTGELFF
DNA: TGTGCCAGCTCAAAAAGTCCGGGACTTCTTAAAGACACCGGGGAGCTGTTTTTT

V: TRBV6-6
J: TRBJ1-3
size: -
D: -
CDR3: CASSYRERWNTIYF
DNA: TGTGCCAGCAGTTACCGGGAGCGGTGGAACACCATATATTTT

V: TRBV6-5
J: TRBJ1-1
size: -
D: TRBD1
CDR3: CASRGRGREAFF
DNA: TGTGCCAGCCGGGGGAGGGGGCGTGAAGCTTTCTTT

V: TRBV6-1
J: TRBJ1-5
size: -
D: -
CDR3: CASSRTPDQPQHF
DNA: TGTGCCAGCAGTCGGACCCCTGATCAGCCCCAGCATTTT

V: TRBV29-1
J: TRBJ2-5
size: once
D: -
CDR3: CSVSVVGRETQYF
DNA: TGCAGCGTTTCAGTGGTGGGTCGAGAGACCCAGTACTTC

V: TRBV6-5
J: TRBJ2-7
size: -
D: TRBD1
CDR3: CASSYSRTGAYEQYF
DNA: TGTGCCAGCAGTTACTCCCGGACAGGGGCCTACGAGCAGTACTTC

V: TRBV28
J: TRBJ1-3
size: -
D: -
CDR3: CASTNPGPGNTIYF
DNA: TGTGCCAGCACCAACCCAGGGCCTGGAAACACCATATATTTT

V: TRBV7-9
J: TRBJ2-2
size: -
D: -
CDR3: CASSSLGLDTGELFF
DNA: TGTGCCAGCAGCTCCCTAGGATTAGACACCGGGGAGCTGTTTTTT

V: TRBV9
J: TRBJ1-1
size: -
D: -
CDR3: CASSRTVNTEAFF
DNA: TGTGCCAGCAGCAGAACAGTGAACACTGAAGCTTTCTTT

V: TRBV6-5
J: TRBJ1-2
size: -
D: -
CDR3: CASGSMGRHGYTF
DNA: TGTGCCAGCGGTTCTATGGGGAGGCATGGCTACACCTTC

V: TRBV5-1
J: TRBJ2-2
size: -
D: -
CDR3: CASSPTTNTGELFF
DNA: TGCGCCAGCAGCCCGACTACGAACACCGGGGAGCTGTTTTTT

V: TRBV28
J: TRBJ2-5
size: few
D: TRBD2
CDR3: CASRKVSGGPSQYF
DNA: TGTGCCAGCAGGAAGGTTAGCGGGGGGCCGTCCCAGTACTTC

V: TRBV28
J: TRBJ1-4
size: -
D: -
CDR3: CASSLGGQYEKLFF
DNA: TGTGCCAGCAGTTTGGGGGGGCAATATGAAAAACTGTTTTTT

V: TRBV6-6
J: TRBJ1-5
size: -
D: -
CDR3: CASGGTAVGQPQHF
DNA: TGTGCCAGCGGAGGAACAGCGGTGGGTCAGCCCCAGCATTTT

V: TRBV28
J: TRBJ2-5
size: -
D: -
CDR3: CANAGPNQETQYF
DNA: TGTGCCAACGCGGGACCGAACCAGGAGACCCAGTACTTC

V: TRBV6-1
J: TRBJ2-3
size: -
D: -
CDR3: CASSERGWADTQYF
DNA: TGTGCCAGCAGTGAGAGGGGGTGGGCAGATACGCAGTATTTT

V: TRBV27
J: TRBJ1-4
size: -
D: TRBD1
CDR3: CASSWASGTGFAELFF
DNA: TGTGCCAGCAGTTGGGCCTCCGGGACAGGGTTCGCGGAACTGTTTTTT

V: TRBV25-1
J: TRBJ1-1
size: -
D: -
CDR3: CASSESPNTEAFF
DNA: TGTGCCAGCAGTGAATCCCCGAACACTGAAGCTTTCTTT

V: TRBV2
J: TRBJ2-7
size: -
D: -
CDR3: CASSDRQLGQYF
DNA: TGTGCCAGCAGTGATCGGCAGCTAGGGCAGTACTTC

V: TRBV5-6
J: TRBJ2-1
size: -
D: -
CDR3: CASSFVGLSRDEQFF
DNA: TGTGCCAGCAGCTTCGTGGGACTCTCTAGGGATGAGCAGTTCTTC

V: TRBV11-2
J: TRBJ2-5
size: few
D: -
CDR3: CASSFRRLETQYF
DNA: TGTGCCAGCAGCTTTCGGAGGCTAGAGACCCAGTACTTC

V: TRBV4-3
J: TRBJ1-6
size: -
D: TRBD1
CDR3: CASSQSTGGGYSPLHF
DNA: TGCGCCAGCAGCCAATCGACAGGGGGCGGATATTCACCCCTCCACTTT

V: TRBV7-2
J: TRBJ2-5
size: -
D: TRBD2
CDR3: CASSPTSGGRETQYF
DNA: TGTGCCAGCAGCCCGACTAGCGGGGGGAGAGAGACCCAGTACTTC

V: TRBV27
J: TRBJ1-5
size: few
D: -
CDR3: CASSFSSGWSNQPQHF
DNA: TGTGCCAGCAGTTTTTCCTCAGGGTGGAGCAATCAGCCCCAGCATTTT

V: TRBV11-1
J: TRBJ2-2
size: -
D: TRBD2
CDR3: CASSHAPGLAGANTGELFF
DNA: TGTGCCAGCAGCCACGCCCCGGGACTAGCGGGGGCGAACACCGGGGAGCTGTTTTTT

V: TRBV27
J: TRBJ2-5
size: -
D: -
CDR3: CASSLSSSRETQYF
DNA: TGTGCCAGCAGTTTATCGTCTAGCAGGGAGACCCAGTACTTC

V: TRBV27
J: TRBJ2-7
size: -
D: TRBD2
CDR3: CASSPRTSGRAQVLYF
DNA: TGTGCCAGCAGTCCCCGGACTAGCGGGAGGGCCCAGGTTTTGTACTTC

V: TRBV19
J: TRBJ1-3
size: few
D: -
CDR3: CASSPFFRHSGNTIYF
DNA: TGTGCCAGTAGTCCCTTCTTCCGCCACTCTGGAAACACCATATATTTT

V: TRBV19
J: TRBJ1-5
size: -
D: -
CDR3: CASSISGADQPQHF
DNA: TGTGCCAGTAGTATAAGCGGGGCAGACCAGCCCCAGCATTTT

V: TRBV28
J: TRBJ2-6
size: -
D: TRBD1
CDR3: CATRSRDRVYTGANVLTF
DNA: TGTGCCACCAGATCCCGGGACAGGGTCTATACTGGGGCCAACGTCCTGACTTTC

V: TRBV6-5
J: TRBJ1-3
size: -
D: -
CDR3: CASSYTTASGNTIYF
DNA: TGTGCCAGCAGTTATACGACAGCCTCTGGAAACACCATATATTTT

V: TRBV15
J: TRBJ1-1
size: few
D: -
CDR3: CATSRAASLEAFF
DNA: TGTGCCACCAGCAGAGCTGCAAGTCTTGAAGCTTTCTTT

V: TRBV13
J: TRBJ1-6
size: -
D: -
CDR3: CASSYNSPLHF
DNA: TGTGCCAGCAGCTATAATTCACCCCTCCACTTT

V: TRBV10-3
J: TRBJ2-3
size: -
D: TRBD2
CDR3: CAIQSSGGHTDTQYF
DNA: TGTGCCATCCAGTCTAGCGGGGGACACACAGATACGCAGTATTTT

V: TRBV6-5
J: TRBJ1-2
size: -
D: -
CDR3: CASSYSGVVMYGYTF
DNA: TGTGCCAGCAGTTACTCAGGGGTTGTTATGTATGGCTACACCTTC

V: TRBV6-5
J: TRBJ2-7
size: -
D: -
CDR3: CASSPQGSYEQYF
DNA: TGTGCCAGCAGTCCCCAAGGATCCTACGAGCAGTACTTC